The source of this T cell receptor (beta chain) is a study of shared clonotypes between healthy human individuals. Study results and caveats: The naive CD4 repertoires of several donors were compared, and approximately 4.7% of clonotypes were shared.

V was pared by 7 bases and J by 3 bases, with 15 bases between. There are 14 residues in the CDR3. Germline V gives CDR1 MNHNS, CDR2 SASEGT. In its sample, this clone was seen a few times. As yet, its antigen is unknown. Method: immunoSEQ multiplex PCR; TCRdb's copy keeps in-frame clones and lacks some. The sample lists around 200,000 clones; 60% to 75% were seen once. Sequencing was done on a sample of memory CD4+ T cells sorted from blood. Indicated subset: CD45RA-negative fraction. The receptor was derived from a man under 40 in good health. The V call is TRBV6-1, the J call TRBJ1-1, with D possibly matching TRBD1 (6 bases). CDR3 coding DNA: TGTGCCAGCACCTTACAGGGTCGACACACTGAAGCTTTCTTT. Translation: CASTLQGRHTEAFF.